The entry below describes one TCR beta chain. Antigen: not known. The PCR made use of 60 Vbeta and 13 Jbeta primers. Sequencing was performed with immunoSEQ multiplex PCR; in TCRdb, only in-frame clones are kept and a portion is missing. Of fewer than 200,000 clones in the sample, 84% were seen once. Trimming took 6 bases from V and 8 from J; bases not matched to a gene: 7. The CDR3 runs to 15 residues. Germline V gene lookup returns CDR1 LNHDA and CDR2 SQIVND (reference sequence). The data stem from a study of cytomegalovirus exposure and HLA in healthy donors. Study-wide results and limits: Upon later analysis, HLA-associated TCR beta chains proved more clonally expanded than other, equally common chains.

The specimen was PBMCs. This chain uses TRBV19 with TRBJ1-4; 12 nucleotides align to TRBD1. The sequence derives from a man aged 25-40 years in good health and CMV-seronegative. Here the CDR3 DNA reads TGTGCCAGTAGCCCTACCGGGACAGGGGGCGAAAAACTGTTTTTT. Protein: CASSPTGTGGEKLFF. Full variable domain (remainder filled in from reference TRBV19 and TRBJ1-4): DGGITQSPKYLFRKEGQNVTLSCEQNLNHDAMYWYRQDPGQGLRLIYYSQIVNDFQKGDIAEGYSVSREKKESFPLTVTSAQKNPTAFYLCASSPTGTGGEKLFFGSGTQLSVL.